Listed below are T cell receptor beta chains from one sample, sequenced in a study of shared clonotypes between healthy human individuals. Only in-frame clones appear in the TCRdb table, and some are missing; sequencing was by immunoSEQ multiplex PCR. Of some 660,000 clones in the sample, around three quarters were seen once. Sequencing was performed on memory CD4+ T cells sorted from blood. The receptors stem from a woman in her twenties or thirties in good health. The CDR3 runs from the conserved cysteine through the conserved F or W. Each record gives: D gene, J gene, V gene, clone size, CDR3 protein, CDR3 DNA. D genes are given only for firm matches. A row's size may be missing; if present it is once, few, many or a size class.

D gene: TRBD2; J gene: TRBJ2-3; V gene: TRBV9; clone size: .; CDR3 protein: CASSVVAGSLDTQYF; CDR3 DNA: TGTGCCAGCAGCGTAGTAGCGGGAAGTCTAGATACGCAGTATTTT
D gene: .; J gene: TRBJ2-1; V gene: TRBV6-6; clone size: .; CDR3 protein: CASRLRNEQFF; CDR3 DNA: TGTGCCAGCAGGCTACGCAATGAGCAGTTCTTC
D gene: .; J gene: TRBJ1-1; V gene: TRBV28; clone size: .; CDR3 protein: CASSFAENTEAFF; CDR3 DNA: TGTGCCAGCAGTTTTGCAGAGAACACTGAAGCTTTCTTT
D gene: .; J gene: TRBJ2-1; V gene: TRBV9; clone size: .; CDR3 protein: CASSVGPRGRPYNEQFF; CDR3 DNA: TGTGCCAGCAGCGTAGGGCCAAGGGGGAGGCCCTACAATGAGCAGTTCTTC
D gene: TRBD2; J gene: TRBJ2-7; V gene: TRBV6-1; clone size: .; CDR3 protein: CASETSGPTHEQYF; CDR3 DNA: TGTGCCAGCGAAACTAGCGGCCCCACCCACGAGCAGTACTTC
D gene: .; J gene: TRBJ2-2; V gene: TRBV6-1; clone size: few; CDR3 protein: CASSRGELFF; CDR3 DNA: TGTGCCAGCAGCCGCGGGGAGCTGTTTTTT
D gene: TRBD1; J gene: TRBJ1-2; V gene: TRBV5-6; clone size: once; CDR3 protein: CASSLGGQGYTF; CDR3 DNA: TGTGCCAGCAGCTTGGGGGGACAGGGATACACCTTC
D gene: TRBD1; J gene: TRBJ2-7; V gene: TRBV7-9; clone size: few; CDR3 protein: CASSLGWDRVDEQYF; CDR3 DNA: TGTGCCAGCAGCTTAGGGTGGGACAGGGTAGACGAGCAGTACTTC
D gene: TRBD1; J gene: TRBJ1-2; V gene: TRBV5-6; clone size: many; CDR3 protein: CASSLVPGQGAGGYTF; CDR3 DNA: TGTGCCAGCAGCTTGGTCCCTGGACAGGGGGCAGGTGGCTACACCTTC
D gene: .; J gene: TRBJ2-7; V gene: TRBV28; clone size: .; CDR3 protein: CASRLLSGEQYF; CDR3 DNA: TGTGCCAGCAGGCTACTGTCGGGCGAGCAGTACTTC
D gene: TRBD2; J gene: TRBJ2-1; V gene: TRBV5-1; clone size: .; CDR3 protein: CASSPGGLAGYNEQFF; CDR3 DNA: TGCGCCAGCAGCCCGGGCGGGCTAGCGGGGTACAATGAGCAGTTCTTC
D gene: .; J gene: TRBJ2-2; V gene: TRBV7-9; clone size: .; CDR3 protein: CANGGPANTGELFF; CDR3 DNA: TGTGCCAATGGGGGGCCGGCGAACACCGGGGAGCTGTTTTTT
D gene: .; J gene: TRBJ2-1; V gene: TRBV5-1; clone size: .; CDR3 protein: CASSRTGDLGNEQFF; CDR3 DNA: TGCGCCAGCAGCCGTACCGGGGACCTTGGCAATGAGCAGTTCTTC
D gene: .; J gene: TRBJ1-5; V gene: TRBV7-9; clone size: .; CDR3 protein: CASSLAPRGGNQPQHF; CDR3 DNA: TGTGCCAGCAGCTTAGCGCCTCGGGGGGGCAATCAGCCCCAGCATTTT
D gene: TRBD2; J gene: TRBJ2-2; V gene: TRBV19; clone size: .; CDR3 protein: CASSIETSGFFGELFF; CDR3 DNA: TGTGCCAGTAGTATTGAGACTAGCGGGTTTTTCGGGGAGCTGTTTTTT
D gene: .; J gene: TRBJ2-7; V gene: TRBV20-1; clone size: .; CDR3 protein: CSESRVGEQYF; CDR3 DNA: TGCAGTGAAAGCAGGGTAGGCGAGCAGTACTTC
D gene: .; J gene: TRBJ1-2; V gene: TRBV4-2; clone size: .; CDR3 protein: CASSQDGRNYGYTF; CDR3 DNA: TGTGCCAGCAGCCAAGATGGACGGAACTATGGCTACACCTTC
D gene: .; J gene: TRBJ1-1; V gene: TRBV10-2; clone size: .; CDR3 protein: CASRRQNLNTEAFF; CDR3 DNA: TGCGCCAGCAGGCGACAGAACCTGAACACTGAAGCTTTCTTT
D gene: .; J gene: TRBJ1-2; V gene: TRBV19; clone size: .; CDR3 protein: CASSEDAFLNYGYTF; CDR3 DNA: TGTGCCAGTAGTGAGGACGCCTTCCTTAACTATGGCTACACCTTC
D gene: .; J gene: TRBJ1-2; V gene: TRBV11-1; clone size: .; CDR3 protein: CASSLAGAAPYGYTF; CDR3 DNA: TGTGCCAGCAGCTTAGCCGGGGCAGCCCCCTATGGCTACACCTTC
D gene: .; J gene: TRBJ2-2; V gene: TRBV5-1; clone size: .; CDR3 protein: CASSYYVGTGELFF; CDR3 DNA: TGCGCCAGCAGCTATTACGTAGGGACCGGGGAGCTGTTTTTT
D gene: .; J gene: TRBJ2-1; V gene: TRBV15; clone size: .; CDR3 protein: CATSSGSYNEQFF; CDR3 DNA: TGTGCCACCAGCAGTGGAAGTTACAATGAGCAGTTCTTC
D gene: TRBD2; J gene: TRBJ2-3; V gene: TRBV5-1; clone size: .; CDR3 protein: CASSGGTSGNTQYF; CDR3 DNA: TGCGCCAGCAGCGGAGGGACTAGCGGAAATACGCAGTATTTT
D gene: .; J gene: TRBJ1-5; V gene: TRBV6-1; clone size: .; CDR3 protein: CASSERGQRRQPQHF; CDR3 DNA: TGTGCCAGCAGTGAAAGAGGACAAAGAAGGCAGCCCCAGCATTTT
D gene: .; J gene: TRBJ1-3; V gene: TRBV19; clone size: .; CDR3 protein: CANPQGNPGNTIYF; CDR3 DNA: TGTGCCAACCCACAGGGAAACCCTGGAAACACCATATATTTT
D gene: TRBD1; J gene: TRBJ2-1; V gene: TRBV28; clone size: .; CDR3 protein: CASSLPGQGNEQFF; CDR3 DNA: TGTGCCAGCAGTTTACCGGGACAGGGGAATGAGCAGTTCTTC
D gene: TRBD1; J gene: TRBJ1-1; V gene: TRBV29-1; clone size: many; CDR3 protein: CSGDSLNTEAFF; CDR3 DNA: TGCAGCGGGGACAGCTTGAACACTGAAGCTTTCTTT
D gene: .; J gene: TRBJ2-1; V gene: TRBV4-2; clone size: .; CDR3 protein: CASSQGSGVYNEQFF; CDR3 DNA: TGTGCCAGCAGCCAAGGGAGCGGAGTTTACAATGAGCAGTTCTTC
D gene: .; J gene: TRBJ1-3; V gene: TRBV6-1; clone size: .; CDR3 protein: CASSRGSSGNTIYF; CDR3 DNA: TGTGCCAGCAGTAGGGGTTCCTCTGGAAACACCATATATTTT
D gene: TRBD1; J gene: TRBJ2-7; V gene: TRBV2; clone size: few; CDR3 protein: CASRQGTSSSYEQYF; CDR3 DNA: TGTGCCAGCAGACAGGGGACCTCTAGCTCCTACGAGCAGTACTTC
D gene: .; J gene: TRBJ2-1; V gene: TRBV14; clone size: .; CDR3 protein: CASSPQRSRYNEQFF; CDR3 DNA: TGTGCCAGCAGCCCCCAGCGGAGTCGTTACAATGAGCAGTTCTTC
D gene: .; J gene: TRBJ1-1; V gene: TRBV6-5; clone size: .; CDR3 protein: CASRYGSGEAFF; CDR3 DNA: TGTGCCAGCAGATACGGTTCGGGGGAAGCTTTCTTT
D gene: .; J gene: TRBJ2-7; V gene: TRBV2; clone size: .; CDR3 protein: CASRFEGSEQYF; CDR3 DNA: TGTGCCAGCAGGTTCGAGGGAAGCGAGCAGTACTTC
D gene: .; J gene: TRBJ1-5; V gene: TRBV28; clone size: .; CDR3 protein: CASSFHGKGRRQPQHF; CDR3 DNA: TGTGCCAGCAGTTTCCATGGGAAGGGGCGCAGGCAGCCCCAGCATTTT
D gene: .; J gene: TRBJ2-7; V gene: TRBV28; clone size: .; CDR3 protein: CASSLSAVYEQYF; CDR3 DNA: TGTGCCAGCAGTTTGTCGGCAGTCTACGAGCAGTACTTC
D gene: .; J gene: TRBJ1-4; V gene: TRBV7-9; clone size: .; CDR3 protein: CASSPDDLGEKLFF; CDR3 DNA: TGTGCCAGCAGCCCAGACGACCTGGGGGAAAAACTGTTTTTT
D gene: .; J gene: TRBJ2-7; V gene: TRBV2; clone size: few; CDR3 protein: CASWGRVDRLSYEQYF; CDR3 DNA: TGTGCCAGCTGGGGTAGAGTTGACAGGCTTTCCTACGAGCAGTACTTC
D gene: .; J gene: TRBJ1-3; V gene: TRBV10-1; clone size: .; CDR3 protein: CASSDGGSDTIYF; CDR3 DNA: TGCGCCAGCAGTGATGGGGGTTCGGACACCATATATTTT
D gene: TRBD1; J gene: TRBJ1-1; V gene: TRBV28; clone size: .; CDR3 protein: CASKTSGGIPEAFF; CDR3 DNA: TGTGCCAGCAAAACCTCAGGGGGCATCCCTGAAGCTTTCTTT
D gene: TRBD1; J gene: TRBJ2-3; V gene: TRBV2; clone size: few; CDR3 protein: CASKSGTGFVTDTQYF; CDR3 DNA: TGTGCCAGTAAGTCCGGGACAGGGTTTGTGACGGATACGCAGTATTTT
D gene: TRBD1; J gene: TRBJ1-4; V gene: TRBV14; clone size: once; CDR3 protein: CASSQATWDRANEKLFF; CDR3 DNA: TGTGCCAGCAGCCAAGCGACCTGGGACAGGGCAAATGAAAAACTGTTTTTT
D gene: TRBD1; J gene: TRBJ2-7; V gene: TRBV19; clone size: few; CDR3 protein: CASGDLGQGAYEQYF; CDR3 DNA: TGTGCCAGTGGAGACTTAGGACAGGGGGCTTACGAGCAGTACTTC
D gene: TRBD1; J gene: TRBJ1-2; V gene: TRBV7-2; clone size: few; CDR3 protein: CASSLATGTYGYTF; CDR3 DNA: TGTGCCAGCAGCTTAGCGACAGGGACCTATGGCTACACCTTC
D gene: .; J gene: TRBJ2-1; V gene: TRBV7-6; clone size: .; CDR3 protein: CASSLRAGYGVDEQFF; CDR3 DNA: TGTGCCAGCAGCTTAAGGGCGGGATATGGCGTCGATGAGCAGTTCTTC
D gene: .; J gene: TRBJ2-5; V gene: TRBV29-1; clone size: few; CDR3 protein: CSVAPGQETQYF; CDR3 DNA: TGCAGCGTTGCTCCAGGTCAGGAGACCCAGTACTTC
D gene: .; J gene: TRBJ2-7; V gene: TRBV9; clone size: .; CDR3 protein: CASSLGPSHEQYF; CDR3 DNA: TGTGCCAGCAGCCTCGGGCCATCCCACGAGCAGTACTTC
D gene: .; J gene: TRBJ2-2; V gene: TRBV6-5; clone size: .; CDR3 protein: CASRRSGNTGELFF; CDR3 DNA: TGTGCCTCTCGTCGTAGCGGCAACACCGGGGAGCTGTTTTTT
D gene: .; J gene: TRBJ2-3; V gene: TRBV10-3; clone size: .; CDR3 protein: CAIGAAGNLDTQYF; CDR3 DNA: TGTGCCATCGGGGCTGCGGGAAACCTTGATACGCAGTATTTT
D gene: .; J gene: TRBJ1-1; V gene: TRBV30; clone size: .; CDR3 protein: CAWSVSGSMGAFF; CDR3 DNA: TGTGCCTGGAGTGTTTCCGGATCTATGGGAGCTTTCTTT
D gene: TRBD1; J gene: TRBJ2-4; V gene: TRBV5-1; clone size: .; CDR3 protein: CASSQGQLNIQYF; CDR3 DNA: TGCGCCAGCAGTCAGGGACAGCTGAACATTCAGTACTTC
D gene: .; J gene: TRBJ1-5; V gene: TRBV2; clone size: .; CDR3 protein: CASSEIYSNQPQHF; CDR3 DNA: TGTGCCAGCAGCGAGATATATAGCAATCAGCCCCAGCATTTT
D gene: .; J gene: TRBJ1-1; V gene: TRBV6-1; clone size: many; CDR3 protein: CASSARGNRMNTEAFF; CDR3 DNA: TGTGCCAGCAGTGCCCGAGGGAATCGGATGAACACTGAAGCTTTCTTT
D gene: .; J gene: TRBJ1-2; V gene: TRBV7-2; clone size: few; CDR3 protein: CASSLVGYGYTF; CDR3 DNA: TGTGCCAGCAGCTTAGTAGGCTATGGCTACACCTTC